This entry is about one T cell receptor beta chain. Using immunoSEQ multiplex PCR, the repertoire was profiled, and TCRdb retains in-frame clones only, with some absent. Among about 310,000 clones listed, nearly 90% were seen once. The data are from a study of blood T cell repertoires in COVID-19. Recovery meant two consecutive negative NP/OP PCR tests, professional clearance, or resolved symptoms. Sequencing was carried out using PBMCs or T cells enriched from blood (not recorded which). The origin of this receptor is a woman in her thirties who had recovered from COVID-19.

Written as DNA, the CDR3 is TGTGCCAGCAGTCAGGACAGCCCCAGACTAGCGGCGGGCTACGAGCAGTACTTC. Its translation: CASSQDSPRLAAGYEQYF. J is TRBJ2-7 and V is TRBV28; TRBD2 aligns across 9 bases. J gave up 3 bases and V 5 bases, and 17 bases lay outside the gene matches. The CDR3 totals 18 residues. Germline CDR1 is MDHEN and CDR2 is SYDVKM.